The 24 T cell receptor beta chains below all came from one sample that was sequenced in a study of shared clonotypes between healthy human individuals (dated by TCRdb to 2019 to 2021). The library was made by the immunoSEQ multiplex PCR assay. Held by TCRdb, this immuneACCESS table contains in-frame sequences only and omits some clones. Under half of the omission traces to an unresolved V gene where checked; the cause of the rest is unknown. For this sample there are 2 million to 2.5 million clones; roughly 90% appear just once. In total, the top ten clones hold about 0.41% of the sample. Sequenced: naive CD4+ T cells from PBMCs. The sample's cell subset or site label, in plain terms: CD45RA+ positively selected. The receptors were gathered from a man aged 18 to 30 in good health. Some clones in this sample may be carry-over from other donors' samples.

V is TRBV28 and J is TRBJ2-1, with D perhaps TRBD2 (5 bases). The CDR3 has 15 amino acids. Trimming stripped 5 bases from V and 0 bases from J, with 11 bases between. Germline loops: CDR1 MDHEN, CDR2 SYDVKM. The CDR3 sequence: CASSDGVSSYNEQFF. The CDR3 nucleotides read TGTGCCAGCAGTGACGGGGTCAGCTCCTACAATGAGCAGTTCTTC.

The chain joins TRBV6-6 to TRBJ1-2, with a tentative D call TRBD1 (6 bases). V lost 4 bases and J 8 bases, leaving 14 bases between the germline ends. CDR1 is MNHNY and CDR2 is SVGAGI in the germline V gene (reference sequence). The CDR3 totals 13 residues. This chain's CDR3 is CASSLDRSLGYTF. CDR3 nucleotides: TGTGCCAGCAGTTTAGACAGGTCCCTCGGCTACACCTTC.

CDR3 sequence reads: CASSQQENNEQFF. In nucleotides, the CDR3 is TGTGCCAGCAGCCAACAGGAGAACAATGAGCAGTTCTTC. The chain has TRBV28 and TRBJ2-1; the D gene is possibly TRBD1 (5 bases). This CDR3 spans 13 amino acids. V lost 6 bases and J lost 5, with 11 bases in between. Germline loops: CDR1 MDHEN, CDR2 SYDVKM.

J is TRBJ2-7 and V is TRBV28; no clear D. The germline V gene encodes CDR1 MDHEN and CDR2 SYDVKM. The V gene lost 6 bases and the J gene lost 0 bases, with 3 bases spanning the gap. This CDR3 is built from 11 residues. CDR3 sequence (DNA): TGTGCCAGCAGCCACTCCTACGAGCAGTACTTC. As protein: CASSHSYEQYF.

This sequence joins TRBV19 and TRBJ1-1; 7 positions match TRBD1. V shed 6 bases, J shed 0 bases, and the junction held 1 base outside the gene matches. The CDR3 is 13 amino acids. Germline loops: CDR1 LNHDA, CDR2 SQIVND (reference sequence). The CDR3 DNA is TGTGCCAGTAGGACAGGGATGAACACTGAAGCTTTCTTT. Amino acids: CASRTGMNTEAFF.

This chain joins TRBV5-6 and TRBJ2-7; 7 bases are a match to TRBD2. CDR1 is SGHDT and CDR2 is YYEEEE in the germline V gene. V shed 0 bases and J 5 bases; nucleotides not matched to a gene: 2. This CDR3 is built from 13 residues. The CDR3 nucleotides read TGTGCCAGCAGCTTGGGCGGGAGACACGAGCAGTACTTC. It specifies CASSLGGRHEQYF. The variable domain in full, with the rest retrieved from reference TRBV5-6 and TRBJ2-7, is DAGVTQSPTHLIKTRGQQVTLRCSPKSGHDTVSWYQQALGQGPQFIFQYYEEEERQRGNFPDRFSGHQFPNYSSELNVNALLLGDSALYLCASSLGGRHEQYFGPGTRLTVT.

This chain uses TRBV7-2 with TRBJ2-3; 11 nucleotides align to TRBD2. The CDR3 is 17 residues long. CDR1 and CDR2 (germline): SGHTA, FQGNSA. J was trimmed by 6 bases and V by 0 bases; bases with no gene match: 8. CDR3 protein: CASSLAGTSGTADTQYF. The CDR3 DNA is TGTGCCAGCAGCTTAGCGGGGACTAGCGGAACAGCCGATACGCAGTATTTT.

This chain links TRBV25-1 with TRBJ1-2; D perhaps matches TRBD1 (5 bases). Trimming stripped 2 bases from V and 0 bases from J, with 10 bases between. Germline CDR1 reads MGHDK; CDR2 reads SYGVNS. CDR3 length: 15 amino acids. The CDR3 loop is CASSEQGTTNYGYTF. The CDR3 DNA is TGTGCCAGCAGTGAACAGGGCACCACTAACTATGGCTACACCTTC.

The CDR3: CASRTGGRDEKLFF. The CDR3 DNA sequence: TGTGCCAGCAGGACAGGGGGCCGGGATGAAAAACTGTTTTTT. The genes are TRBV6-1 and TRBJ1-4, with 10 bases identical to TRBD1. Germline trimming cut 6 bases from V and 6 bases from J; bases unmatched to any gene: 4. Germline assignment: CDR1 MNHNS and CDR2 SASEGT. This CDR3 spans 14 amino acids.

The gene calls are TRBV7-9 and TRBJ2-1, with a tentative D call TRBD2 (5 bases). V dropped 11 bases and J dropped 4 bases, with 18 bases sitting between them. Germline loops: CDR1 SEHNR, CDR2 FQNEAQ (reference sequence). The CDR3 is 14 amino acids. The CDR3 spells CAGVGEGRYNEQFF. CDR3 DNA: TGTGCCGGCGTGGGTGAGGGCCGGTACAATGAGCAGTTCTTC.

The chain combines TRBV7-8 with TRBJ2-5, with TRBD1 as a possible D gene (5 bases). The CDR3 is 18 amino acids. The V gene's germline CDR1 is SGHVS and CDR2 FQNEAQ. V was cut by 6 bases and J by 5 bases, with 28 bases left in between. In DNA form, the CDR3 reads TGTGCCAGCAGACCCACGCTTATGGTTCAGGGTTGGTTCGAGACCCAGTACTTC. It is translated as CASRPTLMVQGWFETQYF.

V usage is TRBV19 and J usage is TRBJ2-5, with TRBD2 identical over 7 bases. This CDR3 is built from 14 residues. V shed 6 bases and J 7 bases; nucleotides not matched to a gene: 11. Germline V gene data show CDR1 as LNHDA and CDR2 as SQIVND (reference sequence). CDR3: CASRSGEGRRTQYF. CDR3 sequence (DNA): TGTGCCAGTAGGAGTGGGGAGGGACGTAGGACCCAGTACTTC.

The V gene is TRBV5-1, the J gene TRBJ2-1, with TRBD1 as a possible D gene (5 bases). The CDR3 has 16 residues. V was cut by 2 bases and J by 2 bases, with 14 bases left in between. Germline-derived CDR1 and CDR2 are SGHRS and YFSETQ. The CDR3 DNA is TGCGCCAGCAGCTTTGCGGCCCAGGGTCCCTACAATGAGCAGTTCTTC. Protein: CASSFAAQGPYNEQFF.

The chain couples TRBV5-1 to TRBJ2-3, with TRBD2 matching over 14 bases. The CDR3 runs 17 residues. The V segment lost 3 bases and the J segment 5 bases; nucleotides outside the gene matches: 8. Germline assignment: CDR1 SGHRS and CDR2 YFSETQ. CDR3 nucleotide sequence: TGCGCCAGCAGCTACCAGGGACTAGCGGGAGTTTTAGATACGCAGTATTTT. Its translation is CASSYQGLAGVLDTQYF.

This clone was seen just once. This chain joins TRBV5-1 and TRBJ2-5; TRBD2 aligns across 10 bases. CDR1 is SGHRS and CDR2 is YFSETQ in the germline V gene. The CDR3 is 15 residues long. The J segment lost 1 base and the V segment lost 3 bases, leaving 3 bases of the junction unmatched. DNA for the CDR3: TGCGCCAGCAGCTCTAGCGGGAGTGGCCAAGAGACCCAGTACTTC. Translation: CASSSSGSGQETQYF. The entire variable domain, with the rest obtained from reference TRBV5-1 and TRBJ2-5, is as follows: KAGVTQTPRYLIKTRGQQVTLSCSPISGHRSVSWYQQTPGQGLQFLFEYFSETQRNKGNFPGRFSGRQFSNSRSEMNVSTLELGDSALYLCASSSSGSGQETQYFGPGTRLLVL.

For the CDR3, the DNA is TGCAGCGGCTCCCAACAGGGGTCAACTCCGCGGACCCAGTACTTC. Protein sequence: CSGSQQGSTPRTQYF. The J gene is TRBJ2-5, the V gene TRBV29-1; 7 nucleotides match TRBD1. The V gene's germline CDR1 is SQVTM and CDR2 ANQGSEA. Trimming took 7 bases from V and 7 from J; bases not matched to a gene: 18. This CDR3 comprises 15 residues.

The chain combines TRBV7-3 with TRBJ1-1; D is unresolved. The V gene's germline CDR1 is SGHTA and CDR2 FQGTGA. V gave up 6 bases and J gave up 0 bases, with 8 bases separating them. This CDR3 is 13 amino acids long. CDR3 protein: CASSSFMNTEAFF. The CDR3 DNA sequence: TGTGCCAGCAGTAGCTTTATGAACACTGAAGCTTTCTTT.

The chain couples TRBV2 to TRBJ2-7; the D gene is possibly TRBD1 (6 bases). V was cut by 4 bases and J by 0 bases, with 7 bases left in between. This CDR3 region has 13 residues. In germline, CDR1 is SNHLY, CDR2 FYNNEI. CDR3 residues: CASSADSSYEQYF. The CDR3 bases are TGTGCCAGCAGTGCGGACAGCTCCTACGAGCAGTACTTC.

V is TRBV6-6 and J is TRBJ2-1; a weak D match, TRBD2 (6 bases). Germline CDR1 MNHNY, CDR2 SVGAGI (reference sequence). This CDR3 has 14 residues. Trimming removed 8 bases at V and 2 bases at J, with 13 bases between. CDR3 residues: CASVRETPYNEQFF. CDR3 DNA: TGTGCCAGCGTTCGGGAGACCCCCTACAATGAGCAGTTCTTC.

The V and J genes are TRBV5-1 and TRBJ2-7; possibly TRBD2 for D (7 bases). The CDR3 totals 15 residues. The ends were cut back, 4 bases at V and 5 bases at J, with 19 bases in the middle. The V gene's germline CDR1 is SGHRS and CDR2 YFSETQ. The CDR3 loop is CASSRGAGESHEQYF. The CDR3 region has the DNA TGCGCCAGCAGCCGGGGGGCGGGAGAGAGCCACGAGCAGTACTTC.

The CDR3 DNA is TGTGCCACGGGACCTAATAGCGGGGCCTACAATGAGCAGTTCTTC. Translated, it gives CATGPNSGAYNEQFF. The chain uses TRBV10-3 and TRBJ2-1; the match to TRBD2 covers 8 bases. The CDR3 has 15 residues. With 10 bases clipped from V and 2 bases from J, the junction kept 10 bases outside the gene matches. In germline, CDR1 is ENHRY, CDR2 SYGVKD.

V gene TRBV28 combines with J gene TRBJ2-7; a weak D match, TRBD2 (6 bases). V lost 5 bases and J lost 1, with 18 bases in between. Germline V gene sequence: CDR1 MDHEN, CDR2 SYDVKM. This CDR3 has 16 residues. DNA of the CDR3: TGTGCCAGCAGTAGGAGGGCCTATAAGGGTTCCTACGAGCAGTACTTC. It codes for CASSRRAYKGSYEQYF.

The rearrangement uses TRBV11-2 and TRBJ2-7; D is perhaps TRBD1 (6 bases). CDR1 and CDR2 from the germline V gene are SGHAT and FQNNGV. Trimming took 7 bases from V and 0 from J, leaving 10 bases between them. The CDR3 extends over 13 amino acids. In nucleotides, the CDR3 is TGTGCCAGCACTTGGACAGCCTCCTACGAGCAGTACTTC. Its translation is CASTWTASYEQYF.

The chain combines TRBV5-1 with TRBJ2-2; D is possibly TRBD1 (5 bases). Trimming removed 3 bases at V and 6 bases at J, with 12 bases between. Germline CDR1 reads SGHRS; CDR2 reads YFSETQ. The CDR3 has 14 amino acids. The CDR3 DNA is TGCGCCAGCAGCTCGCAGGGTCTCTCCGGGGAGCTGTTTTTT. Amino acid sequence: CASSSQGLSGELFF. The complete variable domain, with remaining parts taken from reference TRBV5-1 and TRBJ2-2, reads KAGVTQTPRYLIKTRGQQVTLSCSPISGHRSVSWYQQTPGQGLQFLFEYFSETQRNKGNFPGRFSGRQFSNSRSEMNVSTLELGDSALYLCASSSQGLSGELFFGEGSRLTVL.